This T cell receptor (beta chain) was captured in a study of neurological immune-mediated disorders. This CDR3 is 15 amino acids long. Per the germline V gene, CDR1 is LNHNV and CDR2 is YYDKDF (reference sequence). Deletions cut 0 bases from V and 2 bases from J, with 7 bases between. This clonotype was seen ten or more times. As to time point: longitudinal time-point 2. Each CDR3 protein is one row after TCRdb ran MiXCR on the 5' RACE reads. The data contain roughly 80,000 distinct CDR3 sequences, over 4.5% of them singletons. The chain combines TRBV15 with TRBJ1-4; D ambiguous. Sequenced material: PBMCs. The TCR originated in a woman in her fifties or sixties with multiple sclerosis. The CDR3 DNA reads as TGTGCCACCAGCAGAGATAAGGGCACTAATGAAAAACTGTTTTTT. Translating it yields CATSRDKGTNEKLFF.